This T cell receptor (beta chain) was recovered during a study of cytomegalovirus exposure and HLA in healthy donors. Each donor was healthy, and each was a bone marrow donor. The CDR3 has 16 amino acids. Germline CDR1 reads SGHRS; CDR2 reads YFSETQ. V shed 4 bases and J 7 bases; nucleotides not matched to a gene: 8. The study ran its PCR with 60 Vbeta and 13 Jbeta primers. TCRdb's table, derived via immunoSEQ multiplex PCR, lists solely in-frame clones and lacks some. The data show about 200,000 clones, 80% to 90% seen once. Overall study results and limits: The listing of about 150 TCR beta chains classed them as cytomegalovirus-associated. Cytomegalovirus status, reportedly, was diagnosed with high specificity and sensitivity by the classifier. The study found most TCR sequences rare, yet found some public TCRs in many donors.

In its sample, this clone was seen once. Its antigen remains unidentified. This sequence joins TRBV5-1 and TRBJ2-3, with TRBD2 matching over 14 bases. Sequenced sample: PBMCs. This receptor was taken from a man aged 30-40 years in good health and CMV-seronegative. CDR3: CASSPPGTSGGNTQYF. The DNA of the CDR3 is TGCGCCAGCAGCCCGCCCGGGACTAGCGGGGGAAATACGCAGTATTTT. Full variable domain (outside the CDR3, taken from reference TRBV5-1 and TRBJ2-3): KAGVTQTPRYLIKTRGQQVTLSCSPISGHRSVSWYQQTPGQGLQFLFEYFSETQRNKGNFPGRFSGRQFSNSRSEMNVSTLELGDSALYLCASSPPGTSGGNTQYFGPGTRLTVL.